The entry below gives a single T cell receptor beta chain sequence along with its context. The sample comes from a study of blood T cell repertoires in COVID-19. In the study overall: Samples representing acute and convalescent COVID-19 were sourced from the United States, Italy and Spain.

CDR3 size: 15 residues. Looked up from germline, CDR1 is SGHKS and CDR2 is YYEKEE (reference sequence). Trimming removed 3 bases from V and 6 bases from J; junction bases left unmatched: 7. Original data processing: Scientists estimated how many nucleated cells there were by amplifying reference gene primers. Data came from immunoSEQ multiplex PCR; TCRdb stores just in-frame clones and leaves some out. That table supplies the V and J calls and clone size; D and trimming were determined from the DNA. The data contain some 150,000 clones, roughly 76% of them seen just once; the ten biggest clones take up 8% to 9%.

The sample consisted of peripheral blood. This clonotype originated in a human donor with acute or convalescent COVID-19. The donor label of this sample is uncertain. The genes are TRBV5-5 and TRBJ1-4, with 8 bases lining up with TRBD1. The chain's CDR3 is CASSSVGQGHEKLFF. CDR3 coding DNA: TGTGCCAGCAGCTCAGTAGGACAGGGACATGAAAAACTGTTTTTT.